The T cell receptor (beta chain) under discussion was sequenced for a study of blood T cell repertoires in COVID-19. The CDR3 loop spans 16 amino acids. Trimming took 2 bases from V and 5 from J; bases not matched to a gene: 11. Germline CDR1 is SNHLY and CDR2 is FYNNEI. TCRdb's table, derived via immunoSEQ multiplex PCR, lists solely in-frame clones and lacks some. The table includes approximately 85,000 clones, around four fifths detected once. Material for sequencing was peripheral blood. The receptor's source is a human donor in a cohort sampled during active COVID-19. The J gene is TRBJ2-7, the V gene TRBV2; 8 bases fit TRBD1. CDR3 loop: CASSEFQGAMKDEQYF. Written as DNA, the CDR3 is TGTGCCAGCAGTGAATTTCAGGGGGCAATGAAGGACGAGCAGTACTTC.